The rows below give T cell receptor beta chains drawn from one sample of a study of cytotoxic CD8 clonotypes in ibrutinib-treated CLL. Produced via immunoSEQ multiplex PCR; TCRdb's table is partial and in-frame only. Of about 160,000 clones in the sample, 81% were seen once. The sample was PBMCs, taken after 12 months of ibrutinib treatment. The receptors were gathered from a human donor with chronic lymphocytic leukemia. Each CDR3 is given with its conserved first and last residue. The D gene is left open where the match is weak. Not every row has a clone size; where given, it reads once, few, many or a size class.

TRBJ2-2 | NA | NA | TRBV7-2 | TGTGCCAGCAAGTTCCGTGGCGGGTCCATCACCGGGGAGCTGTTTTTT | CASKFRGGSITGELFF
TRBJ1-1 | NA | TRBD1 | TRBV6-1 | TGTGCCAGCAGTGAGGACAGGACAGGGACAACTGAAGCTTTCTTT | CASSEDRTGTTEAFF
TRBJ1-1 | once | NA | TRBV11-2 | TGTGCCAGCAGCTTAGATCGGGCGGGGGGGCGAGGAGCTTTCTTT | CASSLDRAGGRGAFF
TRBJ1-2 | NA | NA | TRBV11-2 | TGTGCCAGCAGCCAAGATCCAAGGCAGGAGAATAACTATGGCTACACCTTC | CASSQDPRQENNYGYTF
TRBJ2-6 | NA | NA | TRBV18 | TGTGCCAGCTCACCTGGGGCCAACGTCCTGACTTTC | CASSPGANVLTF
TRBJ2-1 | few | NA | TRBV27 | TGTGCCAGCAGTTTGTCACCCCGGGGGAGCTCCTACAATGAGCAGTTCTTC | CASSLSPRGSSYNEQFF
TRBJ1-2 | NA | TRBD1 | TRBV29-1 | TGCAGCGTCTGGGACAGTCTCGTTAGCTACACCTTC | CSVWDSLVSYTF
TRBJ2-1 | NA | NA | TRBV28 | TGTGCCAGCAGACCCATTACAGGGGGGGCCTACAATGAGCAGTTCTTC | CASRPITGGAYNEQFF
TRBJ1-4 | few | NA | TRBV5-1 | TGCGCCAGCAGCTTGGGCGCCGGGACCCTCTTAATTTTT | CASSLGAGTLLIF
TRBJ2-1 | NA | TRBD1 | TRBV11-2 | TGTGCCAGCAGCGTACAATACAGGGGCAAGCAGTTCTTC | CASSVQYRGKQFF
TRBJ2-7 | NA | NA | TRBV28 | TGTGCCACCGGGCCGGCGGACCTCTACGAGCAGTACTTC | CATGPADLYEQYF
TRBJ1-2 | few | NA | TRBV2 | TGTGCCAGCATGGCATCGCAGGGACCTAACTATGGCTACACCTTC | CASMASQGPNYGYTF
TRBJ1-1 | NA | TRBD1 | TRBV13 | TGTGCCAGCAGCTTAAGACAGGGGAACACTGAAGCTTTCTTT | CASSLRQGNTEAFF
TRBJ2-3 | NA | NA | TRBV19 | TGTGCCAGTAAATCGGGGGGCACAGATACGCAGTATTTT | CASKSGGTDTQYF
TRBJ2-1 | once | TRBD2 | TRBV11-3 | TGTGCCAGCAGCTCTGGGGGGGAACCATACCATGAGCAGTTCTTC | CASSSGGEPYHEQFF
TRBJ2-7 | NA | NA | TRBV28 | TGTGCCAGCAGTTTATTCCTAGACTACGAGCAGTACTTC | CASSLFLDYEQYF
TRBJ2-5 | NA | NA | TRBV5-1 | TGCGCCAGCAGCTCCGGGGTCTATCAAGAGACCCAGTACTTC | CASSSGVYQETQYF
TRBJ2-3 | NA | TRBD2 | TRBV7-9 | TGTGCCAGCAGCCCGGGACTAGCGACAGATACGCAGTATTTT | CASSPGLATDTQYF
TRBJ1-1 | NA | TRBD1 | TRBV10-3 | TGTGCCATCAGTGACGACAGGGGGGGCACTGAAGCTTTCTTT | CAISDDRGGTEAFF
TRBJ1-1 | once | NA | TRBV18 | TGTGCCAGCTCACCAATTGAGTCGCAATATAAGAACACTGAAGCTTTCTTT | CASSPIESQYKNTEAFF
TRBJ2-2 | many | TRBD1 | TRBV18 | TGTGCCAGCTCATCATCAGGGGGCCGGGACACCGGGGAGCTGTTTTTT | CASSSSGGRDTGELFF
TRBJ1-5 | NA | NA | TRBV28 | TGTGCCAGCAGTTTACGCTACAGGGTCGCTAAGAATGGCAATCAGCCCCAGCATTTT | CASSLRYRVAKNGNQPQHF
TRBJ2-3 | NA | NA | TRBV13 | TGTGCCAGCAGCCTCAAGAGTACTACTCCACTCACAGATACGCAGTATTTT | CASSLKSTTPLTDTQYF
TRBJ2-1 | NA | TRBD1 | TRBV11-3 | TGTGCCAGCAGCTTCCGACAGGGTAACAATGAGCAGTTCTTC | CASSFRQGNNEQFF
TRBJ2-2 | NA | NA | TRBV2 | TGTGCCAGCAGCGACCTGACAGGTCCCGGGGAGCTGTTTTTT | CASSDLTGPGELFF
TRBJ2-3 | NA | TRBD2 | TRBV12-5 | TGTGCTGTATCTGGCGGGGGGGCGGATACGCAGTATTTT | CAVSGGGADTQYF
TRBJ2-2 | NA | NA | TRBV7-3 | TGTGCCAGCAGCCGGGGCGCCGGGGAGCTGTTTTTT | CASSRGAGELFF
TRBJ2-3 | NA | NA | TRBV5-1 | TGCGCCAGCAGCTTCGGCGGGACTAGCACAGATACGCAGTATTTT | CASSFGGTSTDTQYF
TRBJ1-2 | few | NA | TRBV18 | TGTGCCAGCTCACCCAGGGGTGGTGGCTACACCTTC | CASSPRGGGYTF
TRBJ2-7 | NA | TRBD1 | TRBV7-3 | TGTGCCAGCAGTCTGGGACAGGGAAAGGGCGAGCAGTACTTC | CASSLGQGKGEQYF
TRBJ2-7 | NA | NA | TRBV18 | TGTGCCAGCTCAGGTAGCTCCTACGAGCAGTACTTC | CASSGSSYEQYF
TRBJ1-4 | NA | NA | TRBV18 | TGTGCCAGCTCACGGGGGTCTGCAACTAATGAAAAACTGTTTTTT | CASSRGSATNEKLFF
TRBJ1-2 | NA | TRBD1 | TRBV28 | TGTGCCACCCGGGACAGGGGCCTGCGTGGCTACACCTTC | CATRDRGLRGYTF